This T cell receptor (beta chain) is from a study of Ad26.COV2.S vaccination and SARS-CoV-2 variants. This table comes from immunoSEQ multiplex PCR, and its TCRdb copy is limited to in-frame clones, with some not included. This table holds a few hundred thousand clones, approximately 90% found once. Documented treatment: roughly 18 received Ad26.COV2.S at low or high dose, single or two shots; 5 received placebo; per-sample allocation not given. Sampling was done on day 63 after the first vaccine or placebo injection. Details on this clone: Its matching antigen is unknown.

Study outcomes and limitations: The breadth of spike-specific CD8+ and CD4+ T cell responses after vaccination was reportedly substantial. Quantification of TCR breadth and depth may have yielded underestimates of total T cell responses.

The CDR3 is 13 residues long. Between the trimmed V and J ends, which lost 8 bases and 3 bases, there was a span of 11 bases. Germline V gene sequence: CDR1 MNHEY, CDR2 SVGAGI. The material was peripheral blood, obtained in a trial of Ad26.COV2.S vaccine versus placebo. This receptor was obtained from a person between 18 and 65 years old who received the Ad26.COV2.S COVID-19 vaccine or a placebo. This chain joins TRBV6-5 and TRBJ1-5, with D possibly being TRBD1 (6 bases). This CDR3 reads CASSGTYNQPQHF. CDR3 nucleotide sequence: TGTGCCAGCTCCGGGACATACAATCAGCCCCAGCATTTT.